This T cell receptor beta chain came from a study of blood T cell repertoires in COVID-19. For the study at large: PBMCs, B-cell-depleted T cells, or T cells were the source of the cDNA or gDNA that made up the material.

This clone was counted only a few times. In the original workflow: Amplification of reference gene primers was used by the study to estimate nucleated cell counts. The table came from immunoSEQ multiplex PCR; TCRdb's copy has only in-frame clones and leaves some out. V, J and clone size derive from that table, while D and trimming were established from the DNA sequence. The sample contains about 210,000 clones, 88% of which appear only once. Germline CDR1 reads LGHNA; CDR2 reads YNFKEQ. Trimming took off 0 bases at V and 6 bases at J, with 17 bases between the two ends. The CDR3 loop spans 17 amino acids.

Sequenced sample: peripheral blood. The J gene is TRBJ2-2, the V gene TRBV4-2; no definite D call. The receptor was isolated from a man in his 70s with acute or convalescent COVID-19. CDR3 amino acids: CASSQDKSFYLPGELFF. In DNA, the CDR3 is TGTGCCAGCAGCCAAGATAAGAGCTTTTACCTCCCCGGGGAGCTGTTTTTT.